These T cell receptor beta chains were read from a single sample in a study of T-cell reconstitution after alpha-beta-depleted transplantation in children. TCRdb independently ran MiXCR on the PCR reads; one entry per CDR3 protein. The sample has under 70,000 distinct CDR3 sequences, roughly 10% seen once. The sequences come from PBMCs, collected before TCRalphabeta/CD19-depleted stem cell transplant. Receptors originate from a boy between 10 and 17 years old with acute myeloid leukemia, due to receive a stem cell transplant. Both conserved end residues are part of each CDR3. A D gene is named only where the DNA matches it firmly. Clone size appears in some rows only: once, few, many, or a class for an expanded clone.

v_call	j_call	clone_size	d_call	cdr3_aa	cdr3_nt
TRBV4-1	TRBJ2-3	many	TRBD2	CASSQDSGGNTDTQYF	TGCGCCAGCAGCCAGGATAGCGGGGGGAACACAGATACGCAGTATTTT
TRBV12-3/TRBV12-4	TRBJ2-7	.	TRBD2	CASSLGGLATYEQYF	TGTGCCAGCAGTCTAGGGGGACTAGCGACCTACGAGCAGTACTTC
TRBV7-3	TRBJ1-1	many	.	CASSLTYGEEAFF	TGTGCCAGCAGCTTAACGTACGGGGAGGAAGCTTTCTTT
TRBV5-1	TRBJ1-1	few	.	CASLDSGTEAFF	TGCGCCAGCCTTGATTCAGGGACTGAAGCTTTCTTT
TRBV7-6	TRBJ1-3	many	TRBD1	CASSLAGTGALSGNTIYF	TGTGCCAGCAGCTTAGCCGGGACAGGGGCACTCTCTGGAAACACCATATATTTT
TRBV20-1	TRBJ1-2	.	.	CSAWAGGALYGYTF	TGCAGTGCTTGGGCGGGGGGGGCATTGTATGGCTACACCTTC
TRBV7-2	TRBJ1-1	many	TRBD1	CASSTPGGAMIEAFF	TGTGCCAGCAGCACCCCAGGGGGCGCGATGATTGAAGCTTTCTTT
TRBV6-5	TRBJ2-7	many	.	CASSYSGLPREQYF	TGTGCCAGCAGTTACTCGGGACTCCCTCGGGAGCAGTACTTC
TRBV12-3/TRBV12-4	TRBJ1-1	many	TRBD1	CASNQGDLWQNTEAFF	TGTGCCAGTAACCAGGGGGATTTATGGCAGAACACTGAAGCTTTCTTT
TRBV7-8	TRBJ2-3	many	TRBD2	CASSLSSGRLGTQYF	TGTGCCAGCAGCTTGTCTAGCGGGAGGCTGGGTACGCAGTATTTT
TRBV12-3/TRBV12-4	TRBJ2-7	.	.	CASRNANSYEQYF	TGTGCCAGCAGGAACGCAAATTCCTACGAGCAGTACTTC
TRBV6-5	TRBJ1-6	many	.	CASSQGNSPLHF	TGTGCCAGCTCGCAGGGGAATTCACCCCTCCACTTT
TRBV11-1	TRBJ2-7	many	TRBD1	CASSPRDHRGREQYF	TGTGCCAGCAGCCCGCGGGATCACAGGGGGCGTGAGCAGTACTTC
TRBV7-8	TRBJ2-1	many	TRBD2	CASSSSGSAYNEQFF	TGTGCCAGCAGCTCTAGCGGGAGCGCCTACAATGAGCAGTTCTTC
TRBV6-2/TRBV6-3	TRBJ2-6	.	.	CASSSAPGDSGANVLTF	TGTGCCAGCAGTTCCGCGCCAGGGGACTCTGGGGCCAACGTCCTGACTTTC
TRBV27	TRBJ2-5	few	.	CASRMEIQETQYF	TGTGCCAGCAGGATGGAGATACAAGAGACCCAGTACTTC
TRBV29-1	TRBJ2-1	many	TRBD2	CSALRTSGRAYNEQFF	TGCAGCGCCCTGAGGACTAGCGGGAGGGCCTACAATGAGCAGTTCTTC
TRBV12-3/TRBV12-4	TRBJ2-3	many	.	CASSLGSPRTDTQYF	TGTGCCAGCAGTTTAGGATCCCCACGCACAGATACGCAGTATTTT
TRBV4-2	TRBJ1-1	many	.	CASSQLPKGSTEAFF	TGTGCCAGCAGCCAACTCCCCAAAGGGTCCACTGAAGCTTTCTTT
TRBV3-2	TRBJ1-6	.	.	CACSPSIQGATYNSPLHF	TGTGCCTGCAGCCCTTCAATCCAGGGGGCAACCTATAATTCACCCCTCCACTTT
TRBV11-2	TRBJ2-2	many	.	CASSLGPPTGELFF	TGTGCCAGCAGCTTAGGCCCCCCCACCGGGGAGCTGTTTTTT
TRBV7-3	TRBJ2-7	many	TRBD2	CASSPSGGVNEQYF	TGTGCCAGCAGCCCCTCGGGGGGAGTAAACGAGCAGTACTTC
TRBV6-5	TRBJ2-5	many	TRBD2	CASSFRPSGGGIQETQYF	TGTGCCAGCAGTTTTCGCCCTTCGGGGGGAGGGATCCAAGAGACCCAGTACTTC
TRBV4-3	TRBJ2-1	many	.	CASSQTGSEQFF	TGCGCCAGCAGCCAAACAGGGAGTGAGCAGTTCTTC
TRBV6-5	TRBJ1-2	.	TRBD1	CASSYVGQGAGGYTF	TGTGCCAGCAGTTACGTGGGACAGGGGGCAGGTGGCTACACCTTC
TRBV28	TRBJ1-1	many	.	CASTYQTNTEAFF	TGTGCCAGCACCTACCAGACGAACACTGAAGCTTTCTTT
TRBV5-6	TRBJ1-2	many	.	CASRPGRRNYGYTF	TGTGCCAGCAGACCAGGGAGAAGGAACTATGGCTACACCTTC
TRBV19	TRBJ1-1	few	TRBD1	CASGGGQVNTEAFF	TGTGCCAGCGGGGGTGGACAGGTGAACACTGAAGCTTTCTTT
TRBV27	TRBJ2-1	many	.	CASSKFNEQFF	TGTGCCAGCAGTAAGTTCAATGAGCAGTTCTTC
TRBV7-9	TRBJ2-2	many	.	CASSFMTGNTGELFF	TGTGCCAGCAGCTTTATGACAGGGAACACCGGGGAGCTGTTTTTT
TRBV10-3	TRBJ2-3	many	.	CAINFSEGVPDTQYF	TGTGCCATCAACTTCTCCGAGGGTGTACCAGATACGCAGTATTTT
TRBV20-1	TRBJ2-1	many	.	CSARMTGAYNEQFF	TGCAGTGCTAGAATGACTGGGGCCTACAATGAGCAGTTCTTC
TRBV3-1	TRBJ1-6	many	.	CASSPRSGNSPLHF	TGTGCCAGCAGCCCCCGATCGGGGAATTCACCCCTCCACTTT
TRBV20-1	TRBJ2-7	many	.	CSAPPSASSYEQYF	TGCAGTGCCCCGCCTAGCGCGAGCTCCTACGAGCAGTACTTC
TRBV25-1	TRBJ2-1	many	.	CASSWTNNEQFF	TGTGCCAGCAGCTGGACGAACAATGAGCAGTTCTTC
TRBV11-1	TRBJ2-1	many	.	CASSPVGGSYNEQFF	TGTGCCAGCAGCCCGGTGGGGGGCAGTTACAATGAGCAGTTCTTC
TRBV27	TRBJ2-1	many	.	CASSLLGLNEQFF	TGTGCCAGCAGTTTATTGGGGCTCAATGAGCAGTTCTTC
TRBV19	TRBJ2-3	.	.	CASSMGGQFTDTQYF	TGTGCCAGTAGTATGGGAGGACAGTTCACAGATACGCAGTATTTT
TRBV10-3	TRBJ2-3	many	TRBD1	CAITPTGSDTQYF	TGTGCCATCACCCCGACAGGGTCAGATACGCAGTATTTT
TRBV7-8	TRBJ2-1	many	TRBD1	CASSHDRARDEQFF	TGTGCCAGCAGCCATGACAGGGCTCGGGATGAGCAGTTCTTC
TRBV7-2	TRBJ1-4	many	.	CASSLVGGSVGEKLFF	TGTGCCAGCAGCTTAGTTGGAGGTAGCGTGGGGGAAAAACTGTTTTTT
TRBV10-3	TRBJ2-3	many	.	CAITLARTDTQYF	TGTGCCATCACCTTGGCTAGGACAGATACGCAGTATTTT
TRBV24-1	TRBJ2-1	many	TRBD2	CATSGGGRGSYNEQFF	TGTGCCACCAGTGGGGGCGGGAGGGGTTCCTACAATGAGCAGTTCTTC
TRBV15	TRBJ2-2	many	.	CATSRDGRNTGELFF	TGTGCCACCAGCAGAGATGGCCGCAACACCGGGGAGCTGTTTTTT
TRBV12-3/TRBV12-4	TRBJ2-7	many	TRBD2	CASTLSGGYYEQYF	TGTGCCAGCACTCTTTCCGGGGGGTACTACGAGCAGTACTTC
TRBV20-1	TRBJ1-1	many	.	CSARDIGRANTEAFF	TGCAGTGCTAGAGATATCGGCAGGGCTAACACTGAAGCTTTCTTT
TRBV20-1	TRBJ2-5	many	.	CSASRVQIQETQYF	TGCAGTGCTAGCCGGGTACAAATCCAAGAGACCCAGTACTTC
TRBV3-1	TRBJ2-3	few	.	CASRTRGTSTDTQYF	TGTGCCAGCAGGACCAGGGGGACTAGCACAGATACGCAGTATTTT
TRBV29-1	TRBJ2-5	.	.	CSVPGEAQETQYF	TGCAGCGTTCCGGGGGAGGCACAAGAGACCCAGTACTTC
TRBV11-2	TRBJ2-2	.	.	CASSLRDTGELFF	TGTGCCAGCAGCTTACGAGACACCGGGGAGCTGTTTTTT
TRBV5-1	TRBJ2-7	few	.	CASSPEGGTGPYEQYF	TGCGCCAGCAGCCCCGAAGGCGGGACGGGGCCTTACGAGCAGTACTTC
TRBV19	TRBJ2-1	.	.	CASSPGPTERNEQLF	TGTGCCAGTAGTCCGGGACCGACAGAGAGGAATGAGCAGCTCTTC
TRBV29-1	TRBJ2-7	many	.	CSVGGLSGGYEQYF	TGCAGCGTTGGAGGGCTTTCCGGGGGCTACGAGCAGTACTTC
TRBV12-3/TRBV12-4	TRBJ2-5	many	.	CASSLSETQYF	TGTGCCAGCAGTTTATCGGAGACCCAGTACTTC
TRBV29-1	TRBJ2-1	many	.	CSTQSRSSYNEQFF	TGCAGCACGCAGTCCCGAAGCTCCTACAATGAGCAGTTCTTC
TRBV5-1	TRBJ1-4	many	.	CASSLDSDNEKLFF	TGCGCCAGCAGTTTGGACAGTGATAATGAAAAACTGTTTTTT
TRBV4-2	TRBJ1-6	many	.	CASSPPSYNSPLHF	TGTGCCAGCAGCCCGCCCTCCTATAATTCACCCCTCCACTTT
TRBV20-1	TRBJ2-1	many	TRBD2	CSARGGGDLQFF	TGCAGTGCTAGGGGCGGGGGGGACCTCCAGTTCTTC
TRBV7-8	TRBJ2-1	many	.	CASSLGSVYEQFF	TGTGCCAGCAGCTTAGGTAGTGTATATGAGCAGTTCTTC